What follows is one T cell receptor (beta chain) and its context. As yet, its antigen is unknown. The source of the sample is a study of shared clonotypes between healthy human individuals. TCRdb's table, derived via immunoSEQ multiplex PCR, lists solely in-frame clones and lacks some. Of about 680,000 clones in the sample, around 78% were seen once. The V gene end was trimmed by 3 bases and the J gene end by 2 bases; junction bases not matched to a gene: 5. The CDR3 contains 16 residues. The V gene's germline CDR1 is SEHNR and CDR2 FQNEAQ (reference sequence). Broader study findings: With several donors compared, roughly 4.9% of naive CD4 clonotypes were shared. Despite large depth, sorted-subset datasets appeared incompletely sequenced. Represented genetic and exposure-history diversity was restricted by having few donors.

The gene calls are TRBV7-9 and TRBJ2-1; the match to TRBD2 covers 9 bases. This sequence was found in a woman in her 30s in good health. The sample was memory CD4+ T cells sorted from blood. Subset noted: CD45RA-negative fraction. Written as DNA, the CDR3 is TGTGCCAGCAGCTTGGGTTTAGCGGGAGCCTACAATGAGCAGTTCTTC. It is translated as CASSLGLAGAYNEQFF.